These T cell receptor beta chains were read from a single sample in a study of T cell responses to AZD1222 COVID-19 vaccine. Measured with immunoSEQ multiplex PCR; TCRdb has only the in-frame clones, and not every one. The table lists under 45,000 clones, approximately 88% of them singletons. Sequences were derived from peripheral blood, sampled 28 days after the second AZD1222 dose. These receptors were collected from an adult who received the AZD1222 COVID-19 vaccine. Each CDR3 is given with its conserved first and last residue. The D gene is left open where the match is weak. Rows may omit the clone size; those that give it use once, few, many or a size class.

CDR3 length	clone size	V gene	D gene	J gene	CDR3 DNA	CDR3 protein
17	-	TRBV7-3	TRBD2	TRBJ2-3	TGTGCCAGCAGCTCCCCGGGACTAGCGGGGGGGTTGGATACGCAGTATTTT	CASSSPGLAGGLDTQYF
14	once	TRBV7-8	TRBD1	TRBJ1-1	TGTGCCAGCAGCCTAAACAGGGGAAGGACTGAAGCTTTCTTT	CASSLNRGRTEAFF
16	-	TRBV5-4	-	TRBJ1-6	TGTGCCAGCAGCCTGGGGGCTACAGGGTATGGGTCACCCCTCCACTTT	CASSLGATGYGSPLHF
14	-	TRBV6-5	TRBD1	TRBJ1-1	TGTGCCAGCAGGAAACAGGGGGCGAACACTGAAGCTTTCTTT	CASRKQGANTEAFF
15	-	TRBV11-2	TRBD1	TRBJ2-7	TGTGCCAGCAGGGTGACCGGGACAGGGATTTACGAGCAGTACTTC	CASRVTGTGIYEQYF
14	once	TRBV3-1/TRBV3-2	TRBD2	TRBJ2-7	TGTGCCAGCAGCCTGCGGGGGGGCTCCTACGAGCAGTACTTC	CASSLRGGSYEQYF
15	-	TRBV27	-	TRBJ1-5	TGTGCCAGCAGTTTACAGGGGTCTTGGAATCAGCCCCAGCATTTT	CASSLQGSWNQPQHF
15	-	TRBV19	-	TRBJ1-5	TGTGCCAGTAGCCCCCCGGGAGTTTCCAATCAGCCCCAGCATTTT	CASSPPGVSNQPQHF
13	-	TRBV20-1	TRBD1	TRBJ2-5	TGCAGTGCTAGTCCAGGGGGTAGCGAGACCCAGTACTTC	CSASPGGSETQYF
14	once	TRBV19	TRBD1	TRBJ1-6	TGTGCCAGTACACAGGGGAAGAATAATTCACCCCTCCACTTT	CASTQGKNNSPLHF
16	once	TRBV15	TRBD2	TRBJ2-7	TGTGCCACCAGCAGAGATGTGAGGGCCAGCGGGGACGAGCAGTACTTC	CATSRDVRASGDEQYF
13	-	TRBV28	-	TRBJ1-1	TGTGCCAGCAAGCTCTCTATCGACGCTGAAGCTTTCTTT	CASKLSIDAEAFF
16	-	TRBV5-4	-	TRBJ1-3	TGTGCCAGCAGCTTGAGAGGGCCCCGGGATGGAAACACCATATATTTT	CASSLRGPRDGNTIYF
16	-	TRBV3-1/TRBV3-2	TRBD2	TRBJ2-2	TGTGCCAGCACGGGGCTAGCGGGGCGCTACACCGGGGAGCTGTTTTTT	CASTGLAGRYTGELFF
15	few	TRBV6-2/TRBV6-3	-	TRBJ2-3	TGTGCCAGCAGTCGAGTCCTAGCAGGGACAGATACGCAGTATTTT	CASSRVLAGTDTQYF
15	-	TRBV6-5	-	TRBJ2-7	TGTGCCAGCACCCCGGACTGGTTGGGGAGCCGCGAGCAGTACTTC	CASTPDWLGSREQYF
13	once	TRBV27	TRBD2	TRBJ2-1	TGTGCCAGCCGAGCGGGGGGGCGGAATGAGCAGTTCTTC	CASRAGGRNEQFF
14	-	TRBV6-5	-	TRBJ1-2	TGTGCCAGCAGTTATATCGGGGTTAGCTATGGCTACACCTTC	CASSYIGVSYGYTF
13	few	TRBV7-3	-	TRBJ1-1	TGTGCCAGCAGCTTATACAGAAACACTGAAGCTTTCTTT	CASSLYRNTEAFF
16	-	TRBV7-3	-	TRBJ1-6	TGTGCCAGCAGCTTAGGGGGGCCCGAATATAATTCACCCCTCCACTTT	CASSLGGPEYNSPLHF
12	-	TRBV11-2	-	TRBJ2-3	TGTGCCAGCAGCTTAGATGATAAAACGCAGTATTTT	CASSLDDKTQYF
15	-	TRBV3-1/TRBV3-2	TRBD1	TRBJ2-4	TGTGCCAGCAGCCACCTAGGACAGGACGGGGACATTCAGTACTTC	CASSHLGQDGDIQYF
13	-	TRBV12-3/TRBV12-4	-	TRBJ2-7	TGTGCCAGCAGTGACGATACAGCCTACGAGCAGTACTTC	CASSDDTAYEQYF
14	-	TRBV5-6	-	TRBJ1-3	TGTGCCAGCAGCTTGCCCCACCCTGGAAACACCATATATTTT	CASSLPHPGNTIYF
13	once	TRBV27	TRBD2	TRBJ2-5	TGTGCCAGCTCAGGGACTAATCAAGAGACCCAGTACTTC	CASSGTNQETQYF
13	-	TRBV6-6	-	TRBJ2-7	TGTGCCAGCAGTTACGACTTCACGGGGGAGCAGTACTTC	CASSYDFTGEQYF
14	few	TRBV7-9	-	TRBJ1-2	TGTGCCAGCAACCCGGGGGGGGACCTCTATGGCTACACCTTC	CASNPGGDLYGYTF
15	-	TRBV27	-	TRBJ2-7	TGTGCCAGCAGTTTATCTCCTCAGGGGTCCTACGAGCAGTACTTC	CASSLSPQGSYEQYF
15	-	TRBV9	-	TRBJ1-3	TGTGCCAGCAGCGTAGACCTTTCCTCTGGAAACACCATATATTTT	CASSVDLSSGNTIYF
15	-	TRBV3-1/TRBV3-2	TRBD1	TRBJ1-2	TGTGCCAGCAGTCCAACTCTCGGGACAGCTTATGGCTACACCTTC	CASSPTLGTAYGYTF
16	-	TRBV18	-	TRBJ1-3	TGTGCCAGCTCACCACCGGCGGGGGTATCTGGAAACACCATATATTTT	CASSPPAGVSGNTIYF
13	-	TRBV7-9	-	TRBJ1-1	TGTGCCAGCAGCTTACCCGTGAACACTGAAGCTTTCTTT	CASSLPVNTEAFF
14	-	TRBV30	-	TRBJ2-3	TGTGCCTGGAGCGCCTCTGGGACCACAGATACGCAGTATTTT	CAWSASGTTDTQYF
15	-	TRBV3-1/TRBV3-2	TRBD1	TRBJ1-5	TGTGCCAGCAGCCAAGGGGGACAGGTCAATCAGCCCCAGCATTTT	CASSQGGQVNQPQHF
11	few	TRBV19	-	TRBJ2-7	TGTGCCAGTAGACATTCCTACGAGCAGTACTTC	CASRHSYEQYF
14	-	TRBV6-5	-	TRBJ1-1	TGTGCCAGCAGTTACGACAGAAAGAACACTGAAGCTTTCTTT	CASSYDRKNTEAFF
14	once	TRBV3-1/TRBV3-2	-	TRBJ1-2	TGTGCCAGCAGCCAAGGAATAGGGGGGAGTGGCTACACCTTC	CASSQGIGGSGYTF
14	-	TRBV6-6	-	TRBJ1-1	TGTGCCAGCAGTTACAGGAGCAGGAACACTGAAGCTTTCTTT	CASSYRSRNTEAFF
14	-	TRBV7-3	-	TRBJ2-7	TGTGCCAGCAGCCCCGGGACGGGGGAGTACGAGCAGTACTTC	CASSPGTGEYEQYF
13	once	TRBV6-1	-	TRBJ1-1	TGTGCCAGCAGTGACGCGGCCAACACTGAAGCTTTCTTT	CASSDAANTEAFF
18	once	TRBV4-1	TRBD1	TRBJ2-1	TGCGCCAGCAGCCACAAAGAACAGGGGGCCATCGCGTACAATGAGCAGTTCTTC	CASSHKEQGAIAYNEQFF
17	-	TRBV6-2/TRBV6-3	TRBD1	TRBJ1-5	TGTGCCAGCAGTTACTCGACAGGGGGCTATTTAAATCAGCCCCAGCATTTT	CASSYSTGGYLNQPQHF
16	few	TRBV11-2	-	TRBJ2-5	TGTGCCAGCAGCTTGGTTGGGACCGGGGTCGGAGAGACCCAGTACTTC	CASSLVGTGVGETQYF
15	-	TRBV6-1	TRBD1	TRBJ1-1	TGTGCCAGCAGTGAACCGGGAAGGGGGCACACTGAAGCTTTCTTT	CASSEPGRGHTEAFF
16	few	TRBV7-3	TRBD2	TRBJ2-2	TGTGCCAGCAGCTTACTAGCGGGGGCGACTACCGGGGAGCTGTTTTTT	CASSLLAGATTGELFF
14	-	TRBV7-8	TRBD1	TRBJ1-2	TGTGCCAGCAGCCGACGGACAGGGCAAGTAGGCTACACCTTC	CASSRRTGQVGYTF
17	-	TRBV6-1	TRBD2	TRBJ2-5	TGTGCCAGCAGTGTCACTAGCGGGGGCCGTTACCAAGAGACCCAGTACTTC	CASSVTSGGRYQETQYF
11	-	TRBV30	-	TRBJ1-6	TGTGCCTGGAGAGGCCATTCACCCCTCCACTTT	CAWRGHSPLHF
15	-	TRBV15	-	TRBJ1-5	TGTGCCACCAGCAGAGACGCGGGGTTCGGTCAGCCCCAGCATTTT	CATSRDAGFGQPQHF
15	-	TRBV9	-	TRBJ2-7	TGTGCCAGCAGCGTAGTTCCGGGGGTCTCCTACGAGCAGTACTTC	CASSVVPGVSYEQYF
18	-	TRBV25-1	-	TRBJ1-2	TGTGCCAGCAGTGAACGACGTCGTGTCGGGACCGAGAAAAATGGCTACACCTTC	CASSERRRVGTEKNGYTF
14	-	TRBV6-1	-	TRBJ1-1	TGTGCCAGCAGTGAAATTGCTTCACCGATCGGAGCTTTCTTT	CASSEIASPIGAFF
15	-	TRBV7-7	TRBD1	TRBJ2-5	TGTGCTAGCAGCTCAAGACAGGGGACAGTTGAGACCCAGTACTTC	CASSSRQGTVETQYF
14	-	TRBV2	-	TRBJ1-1	TGTGCCAGCAGTCTTTACATTCATTACACTGAAGCTTTCTTT	CASSLYIHYTEAFF
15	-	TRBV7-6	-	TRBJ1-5	TGTGCCAGCAGTCGGCAGGGAGAGGGGAATCAGCCCCAGCATTTT	CASSRQGEGNQPQHF
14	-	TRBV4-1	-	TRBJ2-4	TGCGCCAGCACCCCCATCTTAGCCAAAAACATTCAGTACTTC	CASTPILAKNIQYF
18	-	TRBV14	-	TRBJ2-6	TGTGCCAGCAGCCGGATCGGGGGACAGCACTCTGGGGCCAACGTCCTGACTTTC	CASSRIGGQHSGANVLTF